These 11 T cell receptor beta chains originate from one sample sequenced in a study of regulatory T cells in long-lasting Graves disease. Through Arm-PCR of CDR3 regions and iRepertoire HTBI primers, TCR beta libraries were built. Each CDR3 protein is one row after TCRdb ran MiXCR on the multiplex PCR reads. The data contain roughly 300,000 distinct CDR3 sequences, around 19% of them singletons. Time point described: persistent/refractory GD, antithyroid drugs over 5 years with positive TRAb. There was RNA extracted from PBMCs, and the TCR library was made from it. The sequenced sample was peripheral blood mononuclear cells (PBMCs), obtained when the disease was refractory, from a patient treated with antithyroid drugs. The receptors originated from a female donor with Graves disease.

Ten or more counts support this clonotype. This chain uses TRBV11-2 with TRBJ2-5, with a weak D call TRBD1 (5 bases). This CDR3 contains 15 residues. Germline CDR1 is SGHAT and CDR2 is FQNNGV. The germline V and J ends were trimmed by 5 bases and 5 bases, with 18 bases remaining between them. CDR3: CASSPGSPSGETQYF. CDR3 in DNA: TGTGCCAGCAGCCCCGGTTCCCCTTCAGGGGAGACCCAGTACTTC. Full variable domain (remainder filled in from reference TRBV11-2 and TRBJ2-5): EAGVAQSPRYKIIEKRQSVAFWCNPISGHATLYWYQQILGQGPKLLIQFQNNGVVDDSQLPKDRFSAERLKGVDSTLKIQPAKLEDSAVYLCASSPGSPSGETQYFGPGTRLLVL.

The chain joins TRBV10-3 to TRBJ1-6, with 7 bases matching TRBD1. The junction had 4 bases not matched to a gene; V was cut back by 7 bases and J by 7 bases. The CDR3 extends over 13 amino acids. Germline V CDR1 and CDR2: ENHRY, SYGVKD. The CDR3 here is CAINQGGNSPLHF. CDR3 nucleotides: TGTGCCATCAATCAGGGGGGGAATTCACCCCTCCACTTT.

This clonotype was seen more than once but under ten times. The rearrangement joins TRBV6-2 or TRBV6-3 to TRBJ2-7; the match to TRBD1 covers 9 bases. J lost 5 bases, V lost 6 bases, and 8 bases had no gene match. The CDR3 loop spans 14 amino acids. The V gene's germline CDR1 is MNHEY and CDR2 SVGEGT. CDR3 sequence: CASRKGQGRNEQYF. The CDR3 region has the DNA TGTGCCAGCAGAAAAGGACAGGGGCGTAACGAGCAGTACTTC.

This clonotype was seen a handful of times. The V gene is TRBV9, the J gene TRBJ2-3; 8 positions agree with TRBD1. This CDR3 spans 13 amino acids. Germline V gene lookup returns CDR1 SGDLS and CDR2 YYNGEE. With 1 base clipped from V and 10 bases from J, the junction kept 5 bases outside the gene matches. The CDR3 nucleotides read TGTGCCAGCAGCGTATCTTTGGGACAGGCGCAGTATTTT. This codes for CASSVSLGQAQYF.

The rearrangement uses TRBV4-3 and TRBJ2-2, with TRBD1 matching 8 bases. V lost 4 bases to trimming and J lost 6 bases; unmatched junction nucleotides: 4. The CDR3 consists of 14 residues. Germline loops: CDR1 LGHNA, CDR2 YSLEER. This CDR3 reads CASSRTQGAGELFF. CDR3 sequence (DNA): TGCGCCAGCAGCCGTACACAGGGGGCCGGGGAGCTGTTTTTT.

This clonotype was picked up many times. The chain is built from TRBV28 and TRBJ1-2, with 9 bases identical to TRBD1. The CDR3 extends over 15 amino acids. Germline V gene lookup returns CDR1 MDHEN and CDR2 SYDVKM. Trimming removed 5 bases from V and 6 bases from J; junction bases left unmatched: 10. The CDR3 here is CASSIQGARLHGYTF. CDR3 coding DNA: TGTGCCAGCAGTATACAGGGGGCCCGATTGCATGGCTACACCTTC.

This sequence joins TRBV27 and TRBJ2-5; the match to TRBD2 covers 8 bases. Losses at the gene ends were 3 bases for V and 5 bases for J; bases not matched to a gene: 5. The CDR3 extends over 14 amino acids. In germline, CDR1 is MNHEY, CDR2 SMNVEV (reference sequence). The CDR3 spells CASSLWSGGETQYF. The CDR3 nucleotides are TGTGCCAGCAGTTTGTGGTCGGGGGGGGAGACCCAGTACTTC.

As concerns this clonotype: Just one base apart from a much larger clone, this may be a read error. The chain has TRBV19 and TRBJ1-1; 8 bases align to TRBD1. Trimming at V came to 4 bases and at J to 3 bases, leaving 4 bases not matched to a gene. Looked up from germline, CDR1 is LNHDA and CDR2 is SQIVND (reference sequence). The CDR3 consists of 14 residues. CDR3: CASSRMDRDTEAFF. The CDR3, as DNA: TGTGCCAGTAGTAGGATGGACAGGGACACTGAAGCTTTCTTT.

This clonotype was seen a few times. The J gene is TRBJ1-5, the V gene TRBV10-3, with a weak D call TRBD1 (6 bases). In germline, CDR1 is ENHRY, CDR2 SYGVKD. V shed 6 bases and J shed 0 bases, with 15 bases lying between them. The CDR3 loop spans 16 amino acids. The CDR3 spells CAISAAGQLSNQPQHF. The CDR3 region has the DNA TGTGCCATCAGCGCCGCGGGACAACTTAGCAATCAGCCCCAGCATTTT.

This clonotype showed up just a few times. The V and J genes are TRBV12-3 or TRBV12-4 and TRBJ2-3; D is ambiguous. Trimming stripped 3 bases from V and 7 bases from J, with 14 bases between. CDR3 length: 14 residues. The CDR3 DNA is TGTGCCAGCAGTTTTTATCGAGTACCACATACGCAGTATTTT. This sequence encodes CASSFYRVPHTQYF.

The DNA for the CDR3 is TGTGCCAGTAAGGGACAGGCCCTTGAAAACACCATATATTTT. Translating gives CASKGQALENTIYF. The V call is TRBV19, the J call TRBJ1-3, with TRBD1 matching 8 bases. Germline V gene sequence: CDR1 LNHDA, CDR2 SQIVND (reference sequence). The CDR3 runs 14 residues. V was clipped by 7 bases and J by 6 bases; unmatched bases: 8.